This T cell receptor beta chain came from a study of OX40 agonist ivuxolimab in advanced cancers. CDR3 size: 15 residues. V gave up 0 bases and J gave up 6 bases, with 15 bases separating them. Germline-derived CDR1 and CDR2 are LNHDA and SQIVND (reference sequence). The repertoire was sequenced with immunoSEQ multiplex PCR; TCRdb's copy has only in-frame clones and lacks some. The data contain about 100,000 clones, 90% of them seen just once; the ten biggest clones take up 0.31%. This clonotype was sampled from an adult with an advanced solid tumor such as melanoma, head and neck, liver or kidney cancer. Specimen: CD4+ or CD8+ T cells sorted from blood, collected in a trial of the OX40 agonist ivuxolimab. The gene calls are TRBV19 and TRBJ2-7; D call uncertain. The CDR3 loop is CASSIDPIGIGEQYF. CDR3 coding DNA: TGTGCCAGTAGTATAGATCCGATAGGGATCGGCGAGCAGTACTTC.